The present T cell receptor (beta chain) was sequenced within a study of cytomegalovirus exposure and HLA in healthy donors. Study details: According to later analysis, the same platform produced the approximately 130 validation and approximately 700 first-cohort repertoires.

About this clone itself: The antigen is unknown.

Whole-study findings and limits: In vitro data verified a few CMV-associated chains as specific for CMV antigens. In the roughly 130 validation repertoires, a later analysis found that first-cohort TCR clusters tended to co-occur. For cytomegalovirus status, the classifier reportedly gave diagnoses with high specificity and sensitivity.

The repertoire was sequenced with immunoSEQ multiplex PCR; TCRdb's copy has only in-frame clones and lacks some. The table shows approximately 270,000 clones, with around 87% occurring only once. V lost 5 bases, J lost 0 bases, and 8 bases lay in between. The germline V gene has CDR1 MDHEN and CDR2 SYDVKM. The CDR3 extends over 14 amino acids. Material for sequencing was PBMCs. V usage is TRBV28 and J usage is TRBJ1-5; D uncertain. The source is a woman aged 18-29 years in good health and CMV-seronegative. CDR3 in amino acids: CASSTATSNQPQHF. CDR3 sequence (DNA): TGTGCCAGCAGTACAGCTACTAGCAATCAGCCCCAGCATTTT.